These T cell receptor beta chains were read from a single sample in a study of a mutant IDH1 vaccine in newly diagnosed glioma. Clones were sequenced by immunoSEQ multiplex PCR, and TCRdb holds only the in-frame ones, with some missing. The data show approximately 62,000 clones, approximately 81% seen once. Their specific antigens are unknown. The input for sequencing was PBMCs, taken from a glioma patient whose treatment included an IDH1 peptide vaccine. These TCRs come from a man between 25 and 39 years old with glioma. Both conserved end residues are part of each CDR3. The order of the fields is V gene, clone size, CDR3 length, J gene, CDR3 protein. Expanded clones are given a class, and other clones once, few, many or no size at all.

V: TRBV28
size: .
length: 16
J: TRBJ2-7
CDR3: CASSSYPGDVEYEQYF

V: TRBV4-1
size: .
length: 17
J: TRBJ2-7
CDR3: CASSQDFSAGGLYEQYF

V: TRBV28
size: once
length: 17
J: TRBJ1-3
CDR3: CASSLASNSVGGNTIYF

V: TRBV27
size: .
length: 15
J: TRBJ2-7
CDR3: CASSLGQGASYEQYF

V: TRBV19
size: .
length: 13
J: TRBJ1-2
CDR3: CASSGQTNYGYTF

V: TRBV4-1
size: .
length: 15
J: TRBJ2-7
CDR3: CASSRPEDSSYEQYF

V: TRBV18
size: .
length: 15
J: TRBJ1-4
CDR3: CASSPQTQPNEKLFF

V: TRBV4-2
size: .
length: 15
J: TRBJ2-2
CDR3: CASSKVVQNTGELFF

V: TRBV14
size: .
length: 18
J: TRBJ1-2
CDR3: CASSQLPRPRRANYGYTF

V: TRBV6-5
size: .
length: 13
J: TRBJ2-7
CDR3: CASSYGTGYEQYF

V: TRBV7-6
size: .
length: 16
J: TRBJ1-1
CDR3: CASSLEQGLRNTEAFF

V: TRBV5-1
size: .
length: 15
J: TRBJ1-1
CDR3: CASSLAAGGGTEAFF

V: TRBV6-5
size: .
length: 12
J: TRBJ1-2
CDR3: CASSWSGYGYTF

V: TRBV19
size: .
length: 13
J: TRBJ1-4
CDR3: CASSMGRNEKLFF

V: TRBV18
size: .
length: 15
J: TRBJ1-1
CDR3: CASSRVRGMNTEAFF

V: TRBV29-1
size: .
length: 14
J: TRBJ2-5
CDR3: CSGRGAGVQETQYF

V: TRBV2
size: .
length: 14
J: TRBJ2-5
CDR3: CASRLGGAWETQYF

V: TRBV10-1
size: .
length: 13
J: TRBJ2-3
CDR3: CASSGLATDTQYF

V: TRBV27
size: .
length: 16
J: TRBJ1-1
CDR3: CASSLSQTGGYTEAFF

V: TRBV10-3
size: .
length: 18
J: TRBJ2-6
CDR3: CAISESDTGGSGANVLTF

V: TRBV7-2
size: .
length: 15
J: TRBJ1-6
CDR3: CASNLQGVANSPLHF

V: TRBV5-4
size: .
length: 18
J: TRBJ2-2
CDR3: CASSPPGLAGTNTGELFF

V: TRBV27
size: .
length: 17
J: TRBJ2-1
CDR3: CASYGGVSLGAYNEQFF

V: TRBV18
size: .
length: 14
J: TRBJ2-7
CDR3: CASSPKESPYEQYF

V: TRBV4-1
size: .
length: 15
J: TRBJ1-6
CDR3: CASSLQGARNSPLHF

V: TRBV10-3
size: .
length: 17
J: TRBJ2-1
CDR3: CATAGTSGGRSYNEQFF

V: TRBV6-6
size: .
length: 12
J: TRBJ1-4
CDR3: CASLGVSEKLFF

V: TRBV18
size: .
length: 18
J: TRBJ1-3
CDR3: CASSFLGGGKSSGNTIYF

V: TRBV25-1
size: .
length: 15
J: TRBJ2-4
CDR3: CASSETGLAKNIQYF

V: TRBV11-3
size: .
length: 13
J: TRBJ2-7
CDR3: CASSTKSGLVQYF

V: TRBV18
size: .
length: 14
J: TRBJ1-3
CDR3: CASSRGGSGNTIYF

V: TRBV11-2
size: .
length: 16
J: TRBJ2-7
CDR3: CASSFILGTSKNEQYF

V: TRBV12-5
size: once
length: 12
J: .
CDR3: CASGASPVEQYF

V: TRBV28
size: .
length: 15
J: TRBJ2-2
CDR3: CASRRTSGGRVELFF

V: TRBV5-1
size: .
length: 13
J: TRBJ2-7
CDR3: CASAPRAAYEQYF

V: TRBV6-1
size: .
length: 14
J: TRBJ2-1
CDR3: CASSRGGSYNEQFF

V: TRBV14
size: .
length: 14
J: TRBJ1-1
CDR3: CASSMQQVRTEAFF

V: TRBV7-8
size: .
length: 18
J: TRBJ1-4
CDR3: CASSLSRPFVATNEKLFF

V: TRBV5-4
size: .
length: 14
J: TRBJ1-1
CDR3: CASSLWGSNTEAFF

V: TRBV13
size: .
length: 15
J: TRBJ2-2
CDR3: CASSLASAPRWELFF

V: TRBV6-6
size: .
length: 13
J: TRBJ1-3
CDR3: CASSPRGTHTIYF

V: TRBV7-9
size: .
length: 16
J: TRBJ2-7
CDR3: CASSLYGTGNSYEQYF

V: TRBV27
size: .
length: 14
J: TRBJ2-1
CDR3: CASRDRGGENEQFF

V: TRBV7-9
size: .
length: 17
J: TRBJ2-7
CDR3: CASSFPTGTGDTYEQYF

V: TRBV6-5
size: .
length: 15
J: TRBJ1-2
CDR3: CASSPAQGAGYGYTF

V: TRBV6-5
size: .
length: 15
J: TRBJ2-7
CDR3: CASSYSQKSSYEQYF

V: TRBV25-1
size: .
length: 15
J: TRBJ2-3
CDR3: CASSTSGGSTDTQYF